This T cell receptor (beta chain) appears in the sequencing data of a study of control samples from healthy donors and cancer patients. Method: immunoSEQ multiplex PCR; TCRdb's copy keeps in-frame clones and lacks some. The sample has about 15,000 clones, about 87% seen once. The CDR3 sequence is 14 residues long. Trimming took 0 bases from V and 4 from J, leaving 9 bases between them. Germline lookup yields CDR1 LGHNA and CDR2 YSLEER. In this sample, this clone turned up once. Specimen: PBMCs. The chain recombines TRBV4-3 with TRBJ1-2; D not resolved. The sequence was obtained from a woman aged 70-85 years with colorectal cancer. The CDR3 DNA sequence: TGCGCCAGCAGCCAAGATCGAGGTAGCTATGGCTACACCTTC. This gives the protein CASSQDRGSYGYTF.